This T cell receptor beta chain was identified in a study of T-cell memory formation after mild COVID-19. Across the study: Clusters were largely donor specific.

TCRdb re-analysed the 5' RACE reads in MiXCR, keeping a single row per CDR3 protein. The sample consists of hundreds of thousands of distinct CDR3 sequences, 24% of them appearing once. This CDR3 comprises 16 residues. V shed 0 bases and J shed 0 bases, with 9 bases lying between them. Germline V CDR1 and CDR2: DFQATT, SNEGSKA (reference sequence). This TCR was sampled from an adult woman who had mild COVID-19 (a few samples of this study predate the infection). Cell type and time point are not known. The sequenced sample consisted of PBMCs or a T cell subset sorted from them (not recorded which). This rearrangement joins TRBV20-1 to TRBJ1-6; D gene unclear. The CDR3, as DNA: TGCAGTGCTAGAGATCGAACGAGCTCCTATAATTCACCCCTCCACTTT. Protein product: CSARDRTSSYNSPLHF.